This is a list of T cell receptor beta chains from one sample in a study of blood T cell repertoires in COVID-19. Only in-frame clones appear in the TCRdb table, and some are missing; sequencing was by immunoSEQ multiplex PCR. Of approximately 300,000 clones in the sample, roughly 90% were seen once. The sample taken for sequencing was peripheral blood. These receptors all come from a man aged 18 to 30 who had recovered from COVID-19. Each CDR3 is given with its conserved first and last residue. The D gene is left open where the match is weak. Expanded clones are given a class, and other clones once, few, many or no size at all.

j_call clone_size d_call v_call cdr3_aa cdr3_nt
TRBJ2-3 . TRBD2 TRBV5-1 CASRPGLASVSDTQYF TGCGCCAGCAGGCCTGGACTAGCAAGTGTTTCTGATACGCAGTATTTT
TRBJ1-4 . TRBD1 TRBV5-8 CASRDGTGRRLATNEKLFF TGTGCCAGCAGGGACGGGACAGGACGACGACTTGCAACTAATGAAAAACTGTTTTTT
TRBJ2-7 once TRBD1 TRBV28 CASSRGQGSEQYF TGTGCCAGCAGTAGAGGACAGGGGAGCGAGCAGTACTTC
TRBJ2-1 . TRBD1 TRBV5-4 CASSLGQGIGNEQFF TGTGCCAGCAGCTTGGGACAGGGGATAGGGAATGAGCAGTTCTTC
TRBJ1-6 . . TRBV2 CASRSGNGVSPLHF TGTGCCAGCAGATCAGGGAATGGGGTTTCACCCCTCCACTTT
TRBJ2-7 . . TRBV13 CASSLDRYEQYF TGTGCCAGCAGCCTCGACAGATACGAGCAGTACTTC
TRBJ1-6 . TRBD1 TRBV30 CAWAGQANSPLHF TGTGCCTGGGCGGGACAGGCAAATTCACCCCTCCACTTT
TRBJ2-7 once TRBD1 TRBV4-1 CASSRGTGGFLYEQYF TGCGCCAGCAGCCGAGGGACAGGGGGCTTCCTCTACGAGCAGTACTTC
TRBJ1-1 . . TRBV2 CASHRTEAFF TGTGCCAGCCACAGGACTGAAGCTTTCTTT
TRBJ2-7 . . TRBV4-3 CASSQDQDYEQYF TGCGCCAGCAGCCAAGATCAGGACTACGAGCAGTACTTC
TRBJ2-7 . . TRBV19 CASSIVGEYEQYF TGTGCCAGTAGTATCGTCGGAGAGTACGAGCAGTACTTC
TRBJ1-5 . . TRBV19 CATDGVGSNQPQHF TGTGCCACTGACGGAGTGGGTAGCAATCAGCCCCAGCATTTT
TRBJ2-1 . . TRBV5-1 CASSSKDGGGEQFF TGCGCCAGCAGCTCAAAGGACGGGGGTGGTGAGCAGTTCTTC
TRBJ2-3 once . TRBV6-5 CASRVTGDTQYF TGTGCCAGCAGAGTGACGGGGGATACGCAGTATTTT
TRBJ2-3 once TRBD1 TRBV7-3 CASSYTGGRTDTQYF TGTGCCAGCAGCTACACAGGGGGACGCACAGATACGCAGTATTTT
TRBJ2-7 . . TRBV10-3 CAISETSTRYEQYF TGTGCCATCAGTGAGACTAGCACACGCTACGAGCAGTACTTC
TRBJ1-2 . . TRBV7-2 CASSLAPGQGPPNSF TGTGCCAGCAGCTTAGCTCCGGGACAAGGGCCCCCCAACTCCTTC
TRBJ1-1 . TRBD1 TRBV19 CASSISGGTVNTEAFF TGTGCCAGTAGTATAAGTGGGGGGACAGTAAACACTGAAGCTTTCTTT
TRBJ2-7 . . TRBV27 CASSLGVGSLVYEQYF TGTGCCAGCAGTTTGGGTGTCGGGAGTTTAGTCTACGAGCAGTACTTC